What follows are 2 T cell receptor beta chains derived from one specimen sequenced in a study of shared clonotypes between healthy human individuals. It was CD45RO-negative cells, positively selected for CCR7, that made up naive CD8 cells, with terminally differentiated effector memory CD45RA+ cells excluded. Repertoires were generated with immunoSEQ multiplex PCR, while TCRdb's copy carries only in-frame clones and drops some. Here the sample spans approximately 810,000 clones, about 92% being singletons. Sequenced material: naive CD8+ T cells sorted from blood. All receptors come from a man aged 25-45 years in good health.

The V and J genes are TRBV16 and TRBJ2-2; D is uncertain. Germline V lookup: CDR1 KGHSY, CDR2 FQNENV. Trimming removed 3 bases from V and 7 bases from J, with 9 bases in between. The CDR3 contains 13 residues. In DNA form, the CDR3 reads TGTGCCAGCAGCCAGGGAACATTCGGGGAGCTGTTTTTT. It encodes CASSQGTFGELFF. Full variable domain (rest looked up from reference TRBV16 and TRBJ2-2): GEEVAQTPKHLVRGEGQKAKLYCAPIKGHSYVFWYQQVLKNEFKFLISFQNENVFDETGMPKERFSAKCLPNSPCSLEIQATKLEDSAVYFCASSQGTFGELFFGEGSRLTVL.

The gene calls are TRBV7-9 and TRBJ2-5; maybe TRBD2 (5 bases). This CDR3 is built from 13 residues. The V gene's germline CDR1 is SEHNR and CDR2 FQNEAQ (reference sequence). Between the trimmed V and J ends, which lost 1 base and 5 bases, there was a span of 8 bases. CDR3 amino acids: CASSLDQRETQYF. The CDR3 DNA sequence: TGTGCCAGCAGCTTAGACCAGCGGGAGACCCAGTACTTC.